This TCR beta chain came from a study of T cell repertoires in cytomegalovirus infection. The overall study: TCR beta signatures that were public indicated CMV infection and matching HLA type.

Findings and limits, study-wide: The study identified carriers of CMV plus the relevant HLA from cumulative public TCR beta family frequency. Across the ex vivo response, the dominant clonotypes were HLA-C-restricted CMV-specific TCR beta clonotypes.

V was pared by 4 bases and J by 2 bases, with 11 bases between. Per germline, CDR1 SGHVS and CDR2 FQNEAQ. The CDR3 extends over 14 amino acids. Comments on this clonotype: Its antigen is currently unknown.

TCRdb independently ran MiXCR on the reads; one entry per CDR3 protein. Among hundreds of thousands of distinct CDR3 sequences listed, approximately 24% were seen once. The sequence was collected from a human donor in good health (CMV status not recorded). Some clones in this sample may be carry-over from other donors' samples. The chain combines TRBV7-8 with TRBJ2-5; no firm D call. Sequenced: CD8+ T cells from PBMCs. CDR3 residues: CASSYGEEQETQYF. CDR3 nucleotides: TGTGCCAGCAGCTATGGGGAAGAGCAAGAGACCCAGTACTTC.